The text below deals with one T cell receptor beta chain. Its antigen is undetermined. This record comes from a study of cytomegalovirus exposure and HLA in healthy donors. Separation from the roughly 690-subject first cohort characterized the roughly 120-subject validation cohort, to which the donors belonged. Study findings and constraints: With high specificity and sensitivity, the classifier reportedly diagnosed cytomegalovirus status. In vitro, a few CMV-associated chains proved specific for CMV antigens. Subsequent analysis of the 120 or so validation repertoires found a tendency for first-cohort TCR clusters to co-occur.

Sequencing was performed with immunoSEQ multiplex PCR; in TCRdb, only in-frame clones are kept and a portion is missing. The profile shows around 350,000 clones, around 86% of them singletons. Looked up from germline, CDR1 is MDHEN and CDR2 is SYDVKM. This CDR3 is 15 amino acids long. Trimming left V 2 bases short and J 5 bases short, with 13 bases between. The V gene is TRBV28, the J gene TRBJ1-5, with D possibly matching TRBD1 (5 bases). The sequenced sample consisted of PBMCs. This TCR was recovered from a woman aged 18-29 years in good health and CMV-seronegative. The CDR3 here is CASSLVQVVDQPQHF. CDR3 coding DNA: TGTGCCAGCAGTTTAGTACAGGTAGTTGATCAGCCCCAGCATTTT.